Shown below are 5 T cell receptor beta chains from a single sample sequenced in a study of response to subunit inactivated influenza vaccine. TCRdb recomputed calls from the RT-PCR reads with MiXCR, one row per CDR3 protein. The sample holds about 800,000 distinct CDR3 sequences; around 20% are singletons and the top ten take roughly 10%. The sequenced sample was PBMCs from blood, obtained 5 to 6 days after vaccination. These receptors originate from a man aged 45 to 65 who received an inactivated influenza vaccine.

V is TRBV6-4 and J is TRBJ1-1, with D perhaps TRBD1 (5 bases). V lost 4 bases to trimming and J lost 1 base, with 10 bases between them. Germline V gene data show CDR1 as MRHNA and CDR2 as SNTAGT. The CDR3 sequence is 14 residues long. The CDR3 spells CASSAEGRNTEAFF. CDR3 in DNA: TGTGCCAGCAGTGCGGAGGGGAGGAACACTGAAGCTTTCTTT.

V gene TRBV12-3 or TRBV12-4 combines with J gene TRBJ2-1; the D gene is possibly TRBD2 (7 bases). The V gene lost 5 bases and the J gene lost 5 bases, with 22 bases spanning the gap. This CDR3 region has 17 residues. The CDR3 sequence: CASSQRRGGVGDNEQFF. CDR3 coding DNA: TGTGCCAGCAGTCAACGTCGAGGGGGGGTAGGAGACAATGAGCAGTTCTTC.

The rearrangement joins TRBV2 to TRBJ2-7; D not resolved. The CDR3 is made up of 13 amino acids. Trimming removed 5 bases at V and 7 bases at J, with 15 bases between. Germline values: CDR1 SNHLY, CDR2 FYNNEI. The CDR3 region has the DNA TGTGCCAGCAGTTCCGTCCCCGATGGGGAGCAGTACTTC. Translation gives CASSSVPDGEQYF.

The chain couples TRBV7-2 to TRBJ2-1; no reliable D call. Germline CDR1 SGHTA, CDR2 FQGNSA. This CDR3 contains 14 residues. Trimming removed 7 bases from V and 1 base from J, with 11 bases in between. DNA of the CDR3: TGTGCCAGCAAAAGGCCAGGATCCTACAATGAGCAGTTCTTC. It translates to CASKRPGSYNEQFF. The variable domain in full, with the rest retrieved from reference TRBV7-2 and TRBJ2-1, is GAGVSQSPSNKVTEKGKDVELRCDPISGHTALYWYRQSLGQGLEFLIYFQGNSAPDKSGLPSDRFSAERTGGSVSTLTIQRTQQEDSAVYLCASKRPGSYNEQFFGPGTRLTVL.

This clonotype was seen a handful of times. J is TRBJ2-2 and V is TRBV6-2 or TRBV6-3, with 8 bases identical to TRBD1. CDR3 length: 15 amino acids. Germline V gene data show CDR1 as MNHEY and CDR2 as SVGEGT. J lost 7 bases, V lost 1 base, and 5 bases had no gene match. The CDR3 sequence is CASSYFRGRDGELFF. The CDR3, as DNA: TGTGCCAGCAGTTACTTCAGGGGGCGGGACGGGGAGCTGTTTTTT.